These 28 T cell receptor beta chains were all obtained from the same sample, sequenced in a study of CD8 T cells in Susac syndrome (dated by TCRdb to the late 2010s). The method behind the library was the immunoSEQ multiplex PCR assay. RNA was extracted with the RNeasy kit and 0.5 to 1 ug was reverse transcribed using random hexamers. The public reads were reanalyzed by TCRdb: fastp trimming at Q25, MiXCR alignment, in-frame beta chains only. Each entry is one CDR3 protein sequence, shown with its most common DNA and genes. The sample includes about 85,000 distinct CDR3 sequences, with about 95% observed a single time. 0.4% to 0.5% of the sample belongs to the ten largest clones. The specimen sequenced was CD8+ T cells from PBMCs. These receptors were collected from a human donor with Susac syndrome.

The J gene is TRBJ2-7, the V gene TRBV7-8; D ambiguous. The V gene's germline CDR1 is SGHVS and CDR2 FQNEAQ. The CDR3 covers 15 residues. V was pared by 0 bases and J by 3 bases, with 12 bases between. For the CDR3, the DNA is TGTGCCAGCAGCTTAGCGTTGGGCTCCATCTACGAGCAGTACTTC. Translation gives CASSLALGSIYEQYF. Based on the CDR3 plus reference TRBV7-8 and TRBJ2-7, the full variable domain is GAGVSQSPRYKVAKRGQDVALRCDPISGHVSLFWYQQALGQGPEFLTYFQNEAQLDKSGLPSDRFFAERPEGSVSTLKIQRTQQEDSAVYLCASSLALGSIYEQYFGPGTRLTVT.

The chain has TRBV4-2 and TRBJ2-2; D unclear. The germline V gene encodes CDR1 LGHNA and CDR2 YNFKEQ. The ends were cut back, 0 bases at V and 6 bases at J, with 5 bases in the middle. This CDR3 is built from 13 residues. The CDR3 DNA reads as TGTGCCAGCAGCCAAGATCGGTCCGGGGAGCTGTTTTTT. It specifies CASSQDRSGELFF.

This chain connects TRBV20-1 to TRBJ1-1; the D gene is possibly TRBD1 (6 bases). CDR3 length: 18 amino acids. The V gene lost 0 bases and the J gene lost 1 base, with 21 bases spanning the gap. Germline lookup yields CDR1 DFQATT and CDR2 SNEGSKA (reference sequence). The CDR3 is CSARDLRKPTGPNTEAFF. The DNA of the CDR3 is TGCAGTGCTAGAGACCTCCGTAAACCGACAGGCCCGAACACTGAAGCTTTCTTT.

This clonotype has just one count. The CDR3, as DNA: TGCAGTGCTAGAGGACACGGTGATTGGAATGAGCAGTTCTTC. Its protein product is CSARGHGDWNEQFF. The chain employs TRBV20-1 and TRBJ2-1; D is undetermined. The V gene's germline CDR1 is DFQATT and CDR2 SNEGSKA (reference sequence). V gave up 1 base and J gave up 7 bases, with 14 bases separating them. This CDR3 has 14 amino acids.

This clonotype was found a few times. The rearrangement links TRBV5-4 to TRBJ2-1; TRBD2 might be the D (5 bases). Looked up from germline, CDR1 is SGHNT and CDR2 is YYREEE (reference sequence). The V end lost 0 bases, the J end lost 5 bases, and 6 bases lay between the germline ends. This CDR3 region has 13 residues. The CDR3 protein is CASSLGLNNEQFF. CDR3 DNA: TGTGCCAGCAGCTTGGGACTAAACAATGAGCAGTTCTTC.

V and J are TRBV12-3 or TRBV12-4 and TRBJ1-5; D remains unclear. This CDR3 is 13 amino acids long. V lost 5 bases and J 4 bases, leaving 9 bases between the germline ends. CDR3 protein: CASSAGGNQPQHF. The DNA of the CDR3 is TGTGCCAGCAGTGCGGGTGGGAATCAGCCCCAGCATTTT.

The chain's CDR3 is CASSIPRAGGEVDQETQYF. DNA for the CDR3: TGTGCCAGTAGTATCCCGCGAGCGGGAGGAGAAGTAGATCAAGAGACCCAGTACTTC. V and J are TRBV19 and TRBJ2-5; TRBD2 matches at 9 bases. After removal of 3 bases from V and 2 bases from J, the junction contained 16 bases not matched to a gene. The germline CDR1 and CDR2 sequences are LNHDA and SQIVND (reference sequence). The CDR3 totals 19 residues.

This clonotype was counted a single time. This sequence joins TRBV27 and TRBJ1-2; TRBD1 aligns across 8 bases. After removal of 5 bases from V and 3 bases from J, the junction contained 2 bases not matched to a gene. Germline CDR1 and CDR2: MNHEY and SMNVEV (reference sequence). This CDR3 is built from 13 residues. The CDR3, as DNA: TGTGCCAGCAGTGCGACAGGGGACTATGGCTACACCTTC. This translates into CASSATGDYGYTF.

CDR3 sequence reads: CASSELAGGQETQYF. CDR3 nucleotides: TGTGCCAGCAGTGAACTAGCGGGAGGGCAAGAGACCCAGTACTTC. This chain links TRBV6-1 with TRBJ2-5; 12 bases map to TRBD2. The CDR3 contains 15 residues. Germline V lookup: CDR1 MNHNS, CDR2 SASEGT. After removal of 2 bases from V and 2 bases from J, the junction contained 0 bases not matched to a gene.

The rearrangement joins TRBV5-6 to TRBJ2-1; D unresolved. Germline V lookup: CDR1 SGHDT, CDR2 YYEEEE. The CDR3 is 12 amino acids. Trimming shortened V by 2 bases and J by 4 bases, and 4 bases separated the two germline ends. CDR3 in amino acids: CASSFQYNEQFF. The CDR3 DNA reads TGTGCCAGCAGCTTCCAGTACAATGAGCAGTTCTTC.

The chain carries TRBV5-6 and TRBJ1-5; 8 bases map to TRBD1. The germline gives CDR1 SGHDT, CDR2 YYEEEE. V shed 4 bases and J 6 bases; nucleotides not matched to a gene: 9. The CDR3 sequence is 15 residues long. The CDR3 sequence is CASSIGQGGSQPQHF. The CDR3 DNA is TGTGCCAGCAGCATAGGACAGGGCGGGTCTCAGCCCCAGCATTTT.

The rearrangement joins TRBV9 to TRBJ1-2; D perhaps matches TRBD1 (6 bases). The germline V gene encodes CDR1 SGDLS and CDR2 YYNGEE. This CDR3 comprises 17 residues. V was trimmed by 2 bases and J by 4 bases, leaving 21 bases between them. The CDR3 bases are TGTGCCAGCAGCGTTAACAGGGAAAAGCCGGGGGGCTATGGCTACACCTTC. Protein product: CASSVNREKPGGYGYTF.

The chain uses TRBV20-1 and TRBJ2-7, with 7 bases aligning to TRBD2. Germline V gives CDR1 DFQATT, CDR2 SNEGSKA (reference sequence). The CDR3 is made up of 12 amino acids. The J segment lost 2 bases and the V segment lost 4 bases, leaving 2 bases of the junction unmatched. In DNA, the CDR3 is TGCAGTGCTAAGCGGGATGCCTACGAGCAGTACTTC. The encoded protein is CSAKRDAYEQYF.

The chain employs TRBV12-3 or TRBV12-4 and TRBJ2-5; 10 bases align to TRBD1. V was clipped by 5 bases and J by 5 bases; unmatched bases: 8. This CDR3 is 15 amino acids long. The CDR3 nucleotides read TGTGCCAGCAGTCCGCCGGGACAGGGGCGGGAGACCCAGTACTTC. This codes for CASSPPGQGRETQYF.

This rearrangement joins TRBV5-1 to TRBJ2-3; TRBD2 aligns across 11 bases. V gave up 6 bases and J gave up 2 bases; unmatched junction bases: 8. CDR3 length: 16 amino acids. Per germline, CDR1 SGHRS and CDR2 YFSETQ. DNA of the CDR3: TGCGCCAGCACCGGGACTAGCGGAGAAAACACAGATACGCAGTATTTT. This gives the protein CASTGTSGENTDTQYF.

The CDR3 bases are TGTGCCAGCAGTCCCTTGGACAGCAACACTGAAGCTTTCTTT. It specifies CASSPLDSNTEAFF. The V call is TRBV27, the J call TRBJ1-1, with a tentative D call TRBD1 (6 bases). The V end was cut by 5 bases, the J end by 2 bases, with 12 bases between. The CDR3 has 14 residues. The germline V gene encodes CDR1 MNHEY and CDR2 SMNVEV (reference sequence).

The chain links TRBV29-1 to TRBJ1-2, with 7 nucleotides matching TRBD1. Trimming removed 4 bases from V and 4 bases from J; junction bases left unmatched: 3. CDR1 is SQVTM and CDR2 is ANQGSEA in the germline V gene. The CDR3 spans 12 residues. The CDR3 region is CSVVQGGYGYTF. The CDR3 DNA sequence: TGCAGCGTTGTCCAGGGGGGCTATGGCTACACCTTC.

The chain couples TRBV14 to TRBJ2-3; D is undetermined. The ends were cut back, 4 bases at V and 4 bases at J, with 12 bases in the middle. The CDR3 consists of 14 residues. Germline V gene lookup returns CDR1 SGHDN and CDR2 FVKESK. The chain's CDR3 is CASSPTRHSDTQYF. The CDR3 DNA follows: TGTGCCAGCAGCCCCACCCGGCATTCAGATACGCAGTATTTT.

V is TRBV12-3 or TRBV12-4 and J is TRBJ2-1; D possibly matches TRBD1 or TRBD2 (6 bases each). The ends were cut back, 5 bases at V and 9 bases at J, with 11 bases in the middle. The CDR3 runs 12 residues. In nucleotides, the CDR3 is TGTGCCAGCAGTGGCAGGGGAGGTGAGCAGTTCTTC. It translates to CASSGRGGEQFF.

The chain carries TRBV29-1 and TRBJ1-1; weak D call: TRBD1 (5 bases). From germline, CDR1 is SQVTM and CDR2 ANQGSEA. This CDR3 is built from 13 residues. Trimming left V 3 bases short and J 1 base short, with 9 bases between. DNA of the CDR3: TGCAGCGTTGACGGGGCGGGGAACACTGAAGCTTTCTTT. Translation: CSVDGAGNTEAFF.

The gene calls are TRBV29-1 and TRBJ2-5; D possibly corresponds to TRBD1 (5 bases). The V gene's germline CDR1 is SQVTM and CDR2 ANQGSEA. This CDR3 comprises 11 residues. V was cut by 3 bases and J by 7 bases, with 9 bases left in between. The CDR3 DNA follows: TGCAGCGTTGAGGGAAGGGGGACCCAGTACTTC. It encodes CSVEGRGTQYF.

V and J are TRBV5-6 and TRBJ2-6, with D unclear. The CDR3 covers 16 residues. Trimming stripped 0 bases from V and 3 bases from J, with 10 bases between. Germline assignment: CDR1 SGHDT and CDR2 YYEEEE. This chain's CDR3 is CASSLATEVGANVLTF. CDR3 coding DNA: TGTGCCAGCAGCTTGGCGACCGAGGTTGGGGCCAACGTCCTGACTTTC. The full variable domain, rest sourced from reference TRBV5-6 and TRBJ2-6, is DAGVTQSPTHLIKTRGQQVTLRCSPKSGHDTVSWYQQALGQGPQFIFQYYEEEERQRGNFPDRFSGHQFPNYSSELNVNALLLGDSALYLCASSLATEVGANVLTFGAGSRLTVL.

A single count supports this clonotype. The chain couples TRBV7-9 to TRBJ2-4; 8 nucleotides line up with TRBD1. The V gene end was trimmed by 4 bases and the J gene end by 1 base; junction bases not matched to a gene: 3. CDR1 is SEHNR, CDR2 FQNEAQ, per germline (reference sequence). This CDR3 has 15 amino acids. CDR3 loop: CASSSRDRAKNIQYF. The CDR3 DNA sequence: TGTGCCAGCAGCTCCCGGGACAGGGCCAAAAACATTCAGTACTTC.

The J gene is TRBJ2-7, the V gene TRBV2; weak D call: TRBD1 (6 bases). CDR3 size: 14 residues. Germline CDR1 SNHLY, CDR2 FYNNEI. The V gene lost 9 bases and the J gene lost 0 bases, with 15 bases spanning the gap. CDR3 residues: CASGDKSYSYEQYF. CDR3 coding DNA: TGTGCCAGTGGGGACAAGTCCTACTCCTACGAGCAGTACTTC.

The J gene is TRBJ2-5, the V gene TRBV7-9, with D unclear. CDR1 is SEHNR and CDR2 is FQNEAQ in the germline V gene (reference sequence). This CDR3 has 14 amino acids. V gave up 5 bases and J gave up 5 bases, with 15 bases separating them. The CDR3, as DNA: TGTGCCAGCAGCCTAAACTACCTAGAGGAGACCCAGTACTTC. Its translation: CASSLNYLEETQYF. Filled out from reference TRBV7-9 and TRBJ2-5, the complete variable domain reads DTGVSQNPRHKITKRGQNVTFRCDPISEHNRLYWYRQTLGQGPEFLTYFQNEAQLEKSRLLSDRFSAERPKGSFSTLEIQRTEQGDSAMYLCASSLNYLEETQYFGPGTRLLVL.

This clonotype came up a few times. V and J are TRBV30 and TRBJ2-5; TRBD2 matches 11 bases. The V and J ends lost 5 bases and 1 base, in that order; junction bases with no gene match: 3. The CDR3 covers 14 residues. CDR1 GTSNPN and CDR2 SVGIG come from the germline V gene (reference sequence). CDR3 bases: TGTGCCTGGGGTAGCGGGAGGGGCCAAGAGACCCAGTACTTC. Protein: CAWGSGRGQETQYF.

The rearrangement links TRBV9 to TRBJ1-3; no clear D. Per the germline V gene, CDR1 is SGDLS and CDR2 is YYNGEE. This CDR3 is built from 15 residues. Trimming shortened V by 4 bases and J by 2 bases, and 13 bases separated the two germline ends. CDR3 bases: TGTGCCAGCAGCCCCGACCTATTACCTGGAAACACCATATATTTT. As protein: CASSPDLLPGNTIYF.

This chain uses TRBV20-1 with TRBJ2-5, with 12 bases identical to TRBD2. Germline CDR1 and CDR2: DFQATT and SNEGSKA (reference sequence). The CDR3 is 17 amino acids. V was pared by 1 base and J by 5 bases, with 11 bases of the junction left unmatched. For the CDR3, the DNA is TGCAGTGCTAGAGGTTCTAGCGGGAGGGCCTCGTTTGAGACCCAGTACTTC. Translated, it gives CSARGSSGRASFETQYF.